The 27 T cell receptor beta chains listed next were all sequenced from one sample in a study of T cells in Graves' hyperthyroidism and ophthalmopathy. RNA transcripts gave rise to amplified TCR beta CDR3 regions. The HTBI primer set was used in a first-round RT-PCR of the TCR CDR3. TCRdb itself ran the multiplex PCR reads through MiXCR, one entry per CDR3 protein. The sample yields a few hundred thousand distinct CDR3 sequences, 15% to 19% seen once. Sequencing was done on a sample of blood. These receptors were collected from a woman under 40 with Graves' hyperthyroidism.

The chain uses TRBV19 and TRBJ1-2, with TRBD1 matching 10 bases. With 3 bases clipped from V and 3 bases from J, the junction kept 10 bases outside the gene matches. The CDR3 runs to 17 residues. Germline lookup yields CDR1 LNHDA and CDR2 SQIVND (reference sequence). CDR3 sequence reads: CASSMPIGTGEYYGYTF. The DNA for the CDR3 is TGTGCCAGTAGTATGCCGATTGGGACAGGGGAGTACTATGGCTACACCTTC. Combining the CDR3 with reference TRBV19 and TRBJ1-2 gives the whole variable domain DGGITQSPKYLFRKEGQNVTLSCEQNLNHDAMYWYRQDPGQGLRLIYYSQIVNDFQKGDIAEGYSVSREKKESFPLTVTSAQKNPTAFYLCASSMPIGTGEYYGYTFGSGTRLTVV.

The chain employs TRBV7-9 and TRBJ2-1, with unresolved D. CDR1 and CDR2 from the germline V gene are SEHNR and FQNEAQ (reference sequence). The CDR3 has 11 residues. Trimming took 8 bases from V and 11 from J, leaving 13 bases between them. The CDR3 DNA reads as TGTGCCAGCCTCGCGGCGGAGAAGCAGTTCTTC. Translation: CASLAAEKQFF.

In this sample, this clonotype turned up a few times. The chain carries TRBV20-1 and TRBJ1-1; 9 positions match TRBD1. The germline gives CDR1 DFQATT, CDR2 SNEGSKA (reference sequence). Unmatched junction bases numbered 7, after V lost 2 bases and J lost 6 bases. The CDR3 sequence is 14 residues long. The CDR3 here is CSARSGTGMAEAFF. CDR3 DNA: TGCAGTGCTAGATCCGGGACAGGGATGGCTGAAGCTTTCTTT.

The rearrangement links TRBV7-2 to TRBJ1-1; D gene unclear. Deletions cut 2 bases from V and 1 base from J, with 5 bases between. Germline CDR1 SGHTA, CDR2 FQGNSA. This CDR3 is 13 amino acids long. CDR3 bases: TGTGCCAGCAGCTTACACCAGAACACTGAAGCTTTCTTT. Protein sequence: CASSLHQNTEAFF. The whole variable domain, filled in from reference TRBV7-2 and TRBJ1-1, reads GAGVSQSPSNKVTEKGKDVELRCDPISGHTALYWYRQSLGQGLEFLIYFQGNSAPDKSGLPSDRFSAERTGGSVSTLTIQRTQQEDSAVYLCASSLHQNTEAFFGQGTRLTVV.

The V gene is TRBV28, the J gene TRBJ2-1, with 9 nucleotides matching TRBD1. The DNA end is more similar to TRBJ2-7, so the J call may be wrong. The CDR3 contains 15 residues. Germline assignment: CDR1 MDHEN and CDR2 SYDVKM. CDR3 region: CASSSDRGSYNEQYF. The DNA for the CDR3 is TGTGCCAGCAGTTCGGACAGGGGATCCTACAATGAGCAGTACTTC.

This clonotype was observed many times. The chain combines TRBV5-1 with TRBJ2-3, with 7 bases aligning to TRBD1. This CDR3 spans 16 amino acids. After removal of 1 base from V and 1 base from J, the junction contained 6 bases not matched to a gene. Germline loops: CDR1 SGHRS, CDR2 YFSETQ. DNA of the CDR3: TGCGCCAGCAGCTTGATGGCAGGGGGTCGCACAGATACGCAGTATTTT. Its translation is CASSLMAGGRTDTQYF.

The sample holds many counts of this clonotype. The chain carries TRBV7-9 and TRBJ2-5, with 7 bases identical to TRBD1. The length of the CDR3 is 14 residues. Germline CDR1 is SEHNR and CDR2 is FQNEAQ (reference sequence). Trimming at V came to 5 bases and at J to 1 base, leaving 4 bases not matched to a gene. CDR3 protein: CASSRNRGQETQYF. DNA for the CDR3: TGTGCCAGCAGCCGTAACAGGGGCCAAGAGACCCAGTACTTC.

This clonotype was counted at least ten times. The gene calls are TRBV7-2 and TRBJ1-2; maybe TRBD1 (5 bases). The germline V gene encodes CDR1 SGHTA and CDR2 FQGNSA. This CDR3 has 12 residues. The V and J ends lost 3 bases and 11 bases respectively, with 13 bases between them. CDR3 residues: CASSLVPGRYTF. CDR3 nucleotide sequence: TGTGCCAGCAGCTTGGTCCCGGGACGATACACCTTC.

This clonotype was counted many times. The chain recombines TRBV11-2 with TRBJ1-1; D is ambiguous. CDR3 size: 13 residues. V was cut by 6 bases and J by 1 base, with 9 bases left in between. The germline CDR1 and CDR2 sequences are SGHAT and FQNNGV. Here the CDR3 reads CASSTRPNTEAFF. In DNA form, the CDR3 reads TGTGCCAGCAGTACGAGACCGAACACTGAAGCTTTCTTT.

Of note for this clonotype: A much bigger clone sits one base away, suggesting this may be a read error. The chain combines TRBV5-1 with TRBJ2-3; 8 bases match TRBD2. After removal of 0 bases from V and 2 bases from J, the junction contained 8 bases not matched to a gene. Germline V gives CDR1 SGHRS, CDR2 YFSETQ. This CDR3 region has 17 residues. CDR3 protein: CASSLAGAGEPTDTQYF. CDR3 nucleotides: TGCGCCAGCAGCTTGGCAGGAGCGGGAGAACCCACAGATACGCAGTATTTT.

This clonotype was detected only a few times. The J gene is TRBJ2-3, the V gene TRBV29-1; TRBD2 aligns across 13 bases. This CDR3 region has 15 residues. The V and J ends lost 7 bases and 2 bases, in that order; junction bases with no gene match: 6. From germline, CDR1 is SQVTM and CDR2 ANQGSEA. The CDR3 sequence is CSGGGTSGNTDTQYF. CDR3 nucleotides: TGCAGCGGAGGGGGGACTAGCGGGAACACAGATACGCAGTATTTT.

This clonotype was detected many times. V gene TRBV20-1 combines with J gene TRBJ2-5, with TRBD2 matching over 14 bases. V gave up 3 bases and J gave up 5 bases; unmatched junction bases: 8. The germline V gene has CDR1 DFQATT and CDR2 SNEGSKA (reference sequence). The CDR3 has 16 residues. CDR3 in DNA: TGCAGTGCTAGCGGACTAGCGGGAGGAGAGTGGGAGACCCAGTACTTC. Protein: CSASGLAGGEWETQYF.

There are a few counts of this clonotype. The chain links TRBV6-1 to TRBJ1-6, with 9 bases matching TRBD1. Germline trimming cut 5 bases from V and 8 bases from J; bases unmatched to any gene: 10. CDR3 length: 16 amino acids. CDR1 and CDR2 from the germline V gene are MNHNS and SASEGT. CDR3 nucleotides: TGTGCCAGCAGTTGGAGATCCTGGACAGGGGATTCACCCCTCCACTTT. As protein: CASSWRSWTGDSPLHF.

This clonotype was picked up many times. The J gene is TRBJ1-1, the V gene TRBV5-1, with no clear D. The CDR3 has 12 amino acids. The germline CDR1 and CDR2 sequences are SGHRS and YFSETQ. Trimming removed 6 bases at V and 0 bases at J, with 6 bases between. In nucleotides, the CDR3 is TGCGCCAGCAAAGGTATGAACACTGAAGCTTTCTTT. Encoded protein: CASKGMNTEAFF.

This clonotype has ten or more counts. The J gene is TRBJ1-2, the V gene TRBV12-3 or TRBV12-4; D is possibly TRBD1 (5 bases). This CDR3 has 14 residues. The V and J ends lost 5 bases and 4 bases respectively, with 14 bases between them. The CDR3 coding sequence is TGTGCCAGCAGTCCCTCGGGGCAGAGCTATGGCTACACCTTC. This codes for CASSPSGQSYGYTF.

This clonotype was counted at least ten times. The chain combines TRBV5-1 with TRBJ1-5, with D hard to call. From germline, CDR1 is SGHRS and CDR2 YFSETQ. This CDR3 has 9 amino acids. V was shortened by 7 bases and J by 6 bases, with 2 bases between the two germline ends. The CDR3 here is CASVQPQHF. DNA of the CDR3: TGCGCCAGCGTTCAGCCCCAGCATTTT.

This clonotype was detected many times. The gene calls are TRBV20-1 and TRBJ2-3; 11 bases are shared with TRBD2. Germline CDR1 is DFQATT and CDR2 is SNEGSKA (reference sequence). CDR3 length equals 23 residues. J gave up 2 bases and V 3 bases, and 28 bases lay outside the gene matches. DNA for the CDR3: TGCAGTGCTAGCGTTTGGGGACAGTACGGGACTAGCGGTACAAATGCACACACAGATACGCAGTATTTT. Amino acids: CSASVWGQYGTSGTNAHTDTQYF.

This clonotype has just a few counts. The chain recombines TRBV5-6 with TRBJ2-7; 8 positions match TRBD1. The CDR3 totals 15 residues. The junction had 10 bases not matched to a gene; V was cut back by 4 bases and J by 4 bases. Germline CDR1 SGHDT, CDR2 YYEEEE. The CDR3 region has the DNA TGTGCCAGCAGCCGGGTGGACAGGGCAGAATACGAGCAGTACTTC. Translating gives CASSRVDRAEYEQYF. Based on the CDR3 plus reference TRBV5-6 and TRBJ2-7, the full variable domain is DAGVTQSPTHLIKTRGQQVTLRCSPKSGHDTVSWYQQALGQGPQFIFQYYEEEERQRGNFPDRFSGHQFPNYSSELNVNALLLGDSALYLCASSRVDRAEYEQYFGPGTRLTVT.

The sample holds many counts of this clonotype. The J gene is TRBJ2-2, the V gene TRBV20-1; 8 nucleotides line up with TRBD1. CDR1 is DFQATT, CDR2 SNEGSKA, per germline (reference sequence). The CDR3 is 16 amino acids. The V gene end was trimmed by 2 bases and the J gene end by 4 bases; junction bases not matched to a gene: 9. CDR3 bases: TGCAGTGCTAGATCCCAGGGGGCCGATGCCACCGGGGAGCTGTTTTTT. This encodes CSARSQGADATGELFF.

This clonotype has a single count. With a much larger clone just one base away, this may be a read error. V usage is TRBV3-1 and J usage is TRBJ1-4, with D perhaps matching TRBD1 (5 bases). V was pared by 7 bases and J by 4 bases, with 10 bases between. Germline values: CDR1 LGHDT, CDR2 YNNKEL (reference sequence). The CDR3 consists of 13 residues. CDR3 coding DNA: TGTGCCAGCAACCAGGGTGTTAATGAAAAACTGTTTTTT. It specifies CASNQGVNEKLFF.

This clonotype was picked up many times. V usage is TRBV7-6 and J usage is TRBJ2-7; TRBD2 matches 13 bases. V trimming: 0 bases; J trimming: 6 bases; junction bases outside the gene matches: 2. Germline CDR1 SGHVS, CDR2 FNYEAQ. The CDR3 has 15 residues. CDR3 DNA sequence: TGTGCCAGCAGCTTAGCGCGACTAGCGGGAGGCGAGCAGTACTTC. Protein product: CASSLARLAGGEQYF.

This clonotype has just a few counts. The chain is built from TRBV19 and TRBJ1-5, with a tentative D call TRBD1 (5 bases). The V end lost 6 bases, the J end lost 11 bases, and 26 bases lay between the germline ends. CDR1 and CDR2 (germline): LNHDA, SQIVND (reference sequence). This CDR3 is 16 amino acids long. The CDR3 spells CASRTEDTDRIVAQHF. In DNA, the CDR3 is TGTGCCAGTAGGACAGAAGACACCGATAGGATTGTGGCCCAGCATTTT.

This clonotype was observed many times. The J gene is TRBJ2-2, the V gene TRBV7-9; possibly TRBD1 for D (5 bases). The CDR3 extends over 13 amino acids. Germline V lookup: CDR1 SEHNR, CDR2 FQNEAQ (reference sequence). Trimming removed 5 bases at V and 5 bases at J, with 9 bases between. Here the CDR3 reads CASSPQGTGELFF. CDR3 nucleotide sequence: TGTGCCAGCAGCCCGCAGGGAACCGGGGAGCTGTTTTTT.

V usage is TRBV30 and J usage is TRBJ1-2; 9 bases are shared with TRBD1. The ends lost 3 bases at V and 6 bases at J; junction bases unmatched: 5. The CDR3 consists of 13 residues. CDR1 GTSNPN and CDR2 SVGIG come from the germline V gene (reference sequence). The DNA of the CDR3 is TGTGCCTGGAGCGTCTGGACAGGGGATGGCTACACCTTC. Its protein is CAWSVWTGDGYTF.

The table lists this clonotype with many counts. This rearrangement joins TRBV20-1 to TRBJ2-3; 9 positions match TRBD2. J was trimmed by 2 bases and V by 3 bases; bases with no gene match: 9. From germline, CDR1 is DFQATT and CDR2 SNEGSKA (reference sequence). The CDR3 is 16 residues long. CDR3 region: CSASVPGLAPTDTQYF. The CDR3 DNA sequence: TGCAGTGCTAGCGTCCCGGGACTAGCCCCCACAGATACGCAGTATTTT.

This rearrangement joins TRBV4-3 to TRBJ2-5, with a weak D call TRBD2 (5 bases). Germline V gives CDR1 LGHNA, CDR2 YSLEER. This CDR3 is built from 18 residues. Trimming pared 0 bases from V and 0 bases from J, leaving 17 bases between. CDR3 sequence: CASSQDFGSGRYQETQYF. The CDR3 nucleotides are TGCGCCAGCAGCCAAGATTTCGGCAGCGGAAGGTACCAAGAGACCCAGTACTTC.

In this sample, this clonotype turned up a few times. The rearrangement joins TRBV6-1 to TRBJ1-5, with D maybe TRBD1 (5 bases). Germline V CDR1 and CDR2: MNHNS, SASEGT. The CDR3 spans 15 residues. Deletions cut 6 bases from V and 4 bases from J, with 16 bases between. CDR3 sequence (DNA): TGTGCCAGCAGCACTCGTTGGGGGACTAATCAGCCCCAGCATTTT. Encoded protein: CASSTRWGTNQPQHF.